A single sample is the source of the 23 T cell receptor beta chains below, sequenced in a study of blood T cell repertoires in COVID-19. TCRdb's copy holds only in-frame clones and misses some; the assay was immunoSEQ multiplex PCR. The data show 250,000 to 300,000 clones, about 91% seen once. The material sequenced was peripheral blood. The receptors here all came from a woman aged 25 to 39 who had recovered from COVID-19.

The gene calls are TRBV15 and TRBJ1-2; 7 positions agree with TRBD1. The V gene's germline CDR1 is LNHNV and CDR2 YYDKDF (reference sequence). The CDR3 has 15 residues. The J segment lost 4 bases and the V segment lost 5 bases, leaving 10 bases of the junction unmatched. The CDR3 sequence is CATSLSTGAIYGYTF. The CDR3 DNA reads as TGTGCCACCAGCCTTTCCACAGGGGCAATCTATGGCTACACCTTC.

The chain couples TRBV4-2 to TRBJ2-7; 9 bases align to TRBD1. The V gene's germline CDR1 is LGHNA and CDR2 YNFKEQ. CDR3 size: 17 residues. J was trimmed by 3 bases and V by 0 bases; bases with no gene match: 9. The DNA for the CDR3 is TGTGCCAGCAGCCAAGATCGTCCGGGACAGGGTCGCTACGAGCAGTACTTC. It codes for CASSQDRPGQGRYEQYF.

The chain recombines TRBV30 with TRBJ1-3; D is possibly TRBD1 (5 bases). CDR3 length equals 13 residues. The germline gives CDR1 GTSNPN, CDR2 SVGIG (reference sequence). Trimming took 4 bases from V and 2 from J, leaving 9 bases between them. CDR3 amino acids: CAWKMGPGNTIYF. CDR3 DNA sequence: TGTGCCTGGAAGATGGGGCCTGGAAACACCATATATTTT.

The J gene is TRBJ1-2, the V gene TRBV14; 10 positions match TRBD1. Germline CDR1 SGHDN, CDR2 FVKESK. Trimming took 8 bases from V and 3 from J; bases not matched to a gene: 12. The CDR3 loop spans 16 amino acids. CDR3 in DNA: TGTGCCAGCCGAGGACAGGGGGTGGGACAACACTATGGCTACACCTTC. It is translated as CASRGQGVGQHYGYTF.

This chain uses TRBV30 with TRBJ1-6; 9 bases match TRBD1. V lost 5 bases to trimming and J lost 10 bases; unmatched junction nucleotides: 6. Germline assignment: CDR1 GTSNPN and CDR2 SVGIG (reference sequence). This CDR3 spans 13 amino acids. In DNA, the CDR3 is TGTGCCTGGGCGGGACAGGGCGCCTCACCCCTCCACTTT. It translates to CAWAGQGASPLHF. Using reference TRBV30 and TRBJ1-6 for the parts outside the CDR3, the full variable domain is SQTIHQWPATLVQPVGSPLSLECTVEGTSNPNLYWYRQAAGRGLQLLFYSVGIGQISSEVPQNLSASRPQDRQFILSSKKLLLSDSGFYLCAWAGQGASPLHFGNGTRLTVT.

The chain carries TRBV19 and TRBJ2-3, with D maybe TRBD1 (6 bases). CDR3 length: 14 residues. Germline CDR1 and CDR2: LNHDA and SQIVND (reference sequence). V lost 10 bases and J 2 bases, leaving 16 bases between the germline ends. In nucleotides, the CDR3 is TGTGCCACGAGACAGGCCCCCCACACAGATACGCAGTATTTT. Its translation: CATRQAPHTDTQYF.

The J gene is TRBJ1-5, the V gene TRBV30, with D possibly matching TRBD1 (5 bases). The V end lost 0 bases, the J end lost 1 base, and 13 bases lay between the germline ends. Germline CDR1 and CDR2: GTSNPN and SVGIG (reference sequence). The CDR3 is 16 residues long. The CDR3 DNA reads as TGTGCCTGGAGTGTACGGGACCGGGGGAGCAATCAGCCCCAGCATTTT. It yields the protein CAWSVRDRGSNQPQHF.

V is TRBV3-1 (or the pseudogene TRBV3-2) and J is TRBJ2-3, with D perhaps TRBD2 (6 bases). The CDR3 sequence is 14 residues long. With 0 bases removed from V and 4 bases from J, the gap between germline ends came to 8 bases. Per the germline V gene, CDR1 is LGHDT and CDR2 is YNNKEL (reference sequence). The CDR3 is CASSQDGEADTQYF. In DNA, the CDR3 is TGTGCCAGCAGCCAAGATGGGGAGGCAGATACGCAGTATTTT.

This chain connects TRBV7-9 to TRBJ2-1; TRBD2 matches 10 bases. J gave up 5 bases and V 5 bases, and 15 bases lay outside the gene matches. Per germline, CDR1 SEHNR and CDR2 FQNEAQ (reference sequence). This CDR3 spans 18 amino acids. CDR3 protein: CASSRERGGPPYNNEQFF. The CDR3, as DNA: TGTGCCAGCAGCCGGGAGCGGGGGGGCCCTCCTTACAACAATGAGCAGTTCTTC.

The chain couples TRBV5-1 to TRBJ2-7, with D tentatively TRBD1 (6 bases). The CDR3 length is 14 residues. Deletions cut 2 bases from V and 3 bases from J, with 12 bases between. Germline assignment: CDR1 SGHRS and CDR2 YFSETQ. The CDR3 loop is CASSLLLQGYEQYF. CDR3 DNA sequence: TGCGCCAGCAGCTTATTGCTACAGGGCTACGAGCAGTACTTC.

This clone was seen a single time. The chain is built from TRBV7-8 and TRBJ2-7; 7 nucleotides agree with TRBD1. After removal of 5 bases from V and 0 bases from J, the junction contained 4 bases not matched to a gene. Germline V CDR1 and CDR2: SGHVS, FQNEAQ. This CDR3 is built from 14 residues. The CDR3 here is CASSQDRSSYEQYF. The DNA for the CDR3 is TGTGCCAGCAGCCAGGACAGGAGCTCCTACGAGCAGTACTTC.

The chain carries TRBV3-1 (or the pseudogene TRBV3-2) and TRBJ2-1; 14 nucleotides line up with TRBD2. After removal of 10 bases from V and 7 bases from J, the junction contained 3 bases not matched to a gene. Per germline, CDR1 LGHDT and CDR2 YNNKEL (reference sequence). There are 13 residues in the CDR3. The CDR3 coding sequence is TGTGCCACCGGGACTAGCGGGGGTAATGAGCAGTTCTTC. It specifies CATGTSGGNEQFF.

V gene TRBV19 combines with J gene TRBJ1-1; 8 bases agree with TRBD1. The CDR3 is made up of 13 amino acids. Trimming at V came to 3 bases and at J to 8 bases, leaving 5 bases not matched to a gene. Germline values: CDR1 LNHDA, CDR2 SQIVND (reference sequence). The DNA of the CDR3 is TGTGCCAGTAGTATGAAGACAGGGGCCGAAGCTTTCTTT. It specifies CASSMKTGAEAFF.

This clone was found many times. V gene TRBV18 combines with J gene TRBJ1-1; 10 bases align to TRBD1. The germline gives CDR1 KGHSH, CDR2 LQKENI. The CDR3 totals 13 residues. V was pared by 6 bases and J by 6 bases, with 4 bases of the junction left unmatched. The CDR3 DNA is TGTGCCAGCTCCCAGGACAGGGGGTCTGAAGCTTTCTTT. Translation: CASSQDRGSEAFF.

The chain recombines TRBV2 with TRBJ2-7, with 8 bases matching TRBD1. The CDR3 has 14 residues. The V gene's germline CDR1 is SNHLY and CDR2 FYNNEI. The J segment lost 0 bases and the V segment lost 10 bases, leaving 8 bases of the junction unmatched. The CDR3 loop is CATGGQGVSYEQYF. The CDR3 DNA follows: TGTGCCACGGGCGGACAGGGAGTCTCCTACGAGCAGTACTTC.

The rearrangement joins TRBV2 to TRBJ1-6, with 9 bases aligning to TRBD1. The germline V gene encodes CDR1 SNHLY and CDR2 FYNNEI. This CDR3 has 13 amino acids. V lost 7 bases, J lost 7 bases, and 2 bases stayed unmatched. The chain's CDR3 is CASTGTGNSPLHF. CDR3 in DNA: TGTGCCAGCACCGGGACAGGGAATTCACCCCTCCACTTT.

This chain links TRBV2 with TRBJ2-5; D might be TRBD1 (6 bases). Trimming stripped 6 bases from V and 5 bases from J, with 10 bases between. The CDR3 has 12 amino acids. Germline V gene sequence: CDR1 SNHLY, CDR2 FYNNEI. The CDR3 loop is CASSRGGETQYF. CDR3 bases: TGTGCCAGCAGCAGGGGTGGGGAGACCCAGTACTTC.

The rearrangement uses TRBV27 and TRBJ1-5; possible D gene TRBD1, 5 bases. This CDR3 is 12 amino acids long. V lost 5 bases and J 9 bases, leaving 11 bases between the germline ends. Germline-derived CDR1 and CDR2 are MNHEY and SMNVEV (reference sequence). The CDR3 DNA follows: TGTGCCAGCAGTCCCCCGGGGGGGCCCCAGCATTTT. It codes for CASSPPGGPQHF.

The chain combines TRBV29-1 with TRBJ1-1; D remains unclear. This CDR3 spans 13 amino acids. Germline CDR1 SQVTM, CDR2 ANQGSEA. Trimming took 5 bases from V and 6 from J, leaving 16 bases between them. This chain's CDR3 is CSVKPPSSAEAFF. In nucleotides, the CDR3 is TGCAGCGTTAAACCGCCCTCGAGCGCTGAAGCTTTCTTT.

The CDR3 DNA follows: TGTGCCAGCACCGACGCAGGAATTCGCCTCTATAATTCACCCCTCCACTTT. The encoded protein is CASTDAGIRLYNSPLHF. The V and J genes are TRBV28 and TRBJ1-6; D is uncertain. V was cut by 7 bases and J by 3 bases, with 19 bases left in between. This CDR3 contains 17 residues. Looked up from germline, CDR1 is MDHEN and CDR2 is SYDVKM.

The chain is built from TRBV10-3 and TRBJ1-4, with 7 nucleotides matching TRBD1. This CDR3 is 14 amino acids long. The V gene's germline CDR1 is ENHRY and CDR2 SYGVKD. The trim removed 5 bases at V and 2 bases at J, leaving 2 bases unmatched. CDR3 protein: CAISKTGTNEKLFF. DNA for the CDR3: TGTGCCATCAGTAAGACAGGGACTAATGAAAAACTGTTTTTT.

The chain is built from TRBV7-9 and TRBJ1-5; a possible D gene is TRBD1 (5 bases). CDR1 is SEHNR, CDR2 FQNEAQ, per germline (reference sequence). Between the trimmed V and J ends, which lost 1 base and 5 bases, there was a span of 9 bases. This CDR3 comprises 14 residues. The CDR3 sequence: CASSLVGGDQPQHF. DNA for the CDR3: TGTGCCAGCAGCTTAGTGGGAGGGGATCAGCCCCAGCATTTT.

As regards this clone: Other DNA sequences within the sample encode an identical CDR3. The J gene is TRBJ1-1, the V gene TRBV6-5; tentatively, D is TRBD1 (5 bases). Trimming left V 7 bases short and J 1 base short, with 10 bases between. The CDR3 extends over 13 amino acids. Germline V gene lookup returns CDR1 MNHEY and CDR2 SVGAGI. The CDR3 sequence is CASTPTANTEAFF. The CDR3 DNA follows: TGTGCCAGCACCCCGACAGCGAACACTGAAGCTTTCTTT.